Here is one T cell receptor (beta chain) with its context. The data are from a study of blood T cell repertoires in COVID-19. Across the whole study: The origin of the acute and convalescent COVID-19 samples was the United States, Italy and Spain. From T cells, B-cell-depleted T cells, or PBMCs came the material, which was cDNA or gDNA.

The CDR3 extends over 14 amino acids. V was pared by 4 bases and J by 0 bases, with 6 bases between. Germline V gene lookup returns CDR1 SGHTA and CDR2 FQGNSA. Study processing details: Quantification of nucleated cells was approximated via reference gene primer amplification. The table came from immunoSEQ multiplex PCR; TCRdb's copy has only in-frame clones and leaves some out. V, J and clone size reflect that table, while D and trimming were determined from the DNA. The data contain under 95,000 clones, 70% to 90% of them singletons. This TCR derives from a man aged 40-50 years with acute or convalescent COVID-19. Sequenced sample: peripheral blood. V usage is TRBV7-2 and J usage is TRBJ2-2; D unclear. In DNA, the CDR3 is TGTGCCAGCAGCTCAACTACGAACACCGGGGAGCTGTTTTTT. Protein sequence: CASSSTTNTGELFF.